This T cell receptor (beta chain) was identified in a study of T cell responses to AZD1222 COVID-19 vaccine. Study at large: Analyses pooled second doses at about 4 or about 12 weeks. General study points: Regions left unmutated in variants are reportedly the target of nearly half of spike-specific TCRs.

Trimming pared 0 bases from V and 0 bases from J, leaving 6 bases between. The CDR3 is 14 residues long. Looked up from germline, CDR1 is GTSNPN and CDR2 is SVGIG (reference sequence). Sequencing used immunoSEQ multiplex PCR; TCRdb keeps in-frame clones, though not all of them. The table lists around 79,000 clones, about 85% of them singletons. Turning to this clone: Its cognate antigen is unknown.

The chain has TRBV30 and TRBJ1-3, with no clear D. Material: peripheral blood, obtained on day 0 of AZD1222 vaccination. The TCR originated in an adult in good health. CDR3 bases: TGTGCCTGGAGTGTAGGAAACTCTGGAAACACCATATATTTT. Its protein product is CAWSVGNSGNTIYF.